This T cell receptor beta chain originates from a study of long-term antiretroviral therapy in people with HIV. Comment on this clone: Its antigen is currently unknown.

The assay used was immunoSEQ (version v3.0), run at survey level. Repertoires were generated with immunoSEQ multiplex PCR, while TCRdb's copy carries only in-frame clones and drops some. This sample yields 30,000 to 40,000 clones, of which 75% to 90% are seen a single time; less than 4% belongs to the top ten. The V gene end was trimmed by 3 bases and the J gene end by 0 bases; junction bases not matched to a gene: 0. The CDR3 has 14 amino acids. Germline CDR1 reads LNHDA; CDR2 reads SQIVND (reference sequence). The study, taken as a whole, reports: ART adherence, viral resistance and therapy changes went undocumented.

Each donor provided at least one pre-ART PBMC sample and at least two post-ART PBMC samples. This sample comprised unsorted PBMCs, obtained just before starting antiretroviral therapy. The J gene is TRBJ2-3, the V gene TRBV19, with 7 nucleotides matching TRBD2. This clonotype was obtained from a woman in her late teens or twenties with HIV. CDR3 amino acids: CASSMGGSTDTQYF. The CDR3 nucleotides are TGTGCCAGTAGTATGGGAGGGAGCACAGATACGCAGTATTTT.